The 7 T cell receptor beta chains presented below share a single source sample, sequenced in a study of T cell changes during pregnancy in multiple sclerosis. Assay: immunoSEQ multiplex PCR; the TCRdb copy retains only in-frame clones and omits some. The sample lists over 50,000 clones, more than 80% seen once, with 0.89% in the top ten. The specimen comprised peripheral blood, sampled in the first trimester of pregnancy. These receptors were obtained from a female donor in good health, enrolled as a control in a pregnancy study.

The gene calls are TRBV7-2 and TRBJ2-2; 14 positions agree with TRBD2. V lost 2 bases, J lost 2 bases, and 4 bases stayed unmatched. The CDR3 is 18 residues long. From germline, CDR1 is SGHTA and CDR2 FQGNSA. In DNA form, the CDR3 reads TGTGCCAGCAGCTTAACGGGACTAGCGGGGGCAAACACCGGGGAGCTGTTTTTT. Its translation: CASSLTGLAGANTGELFF.

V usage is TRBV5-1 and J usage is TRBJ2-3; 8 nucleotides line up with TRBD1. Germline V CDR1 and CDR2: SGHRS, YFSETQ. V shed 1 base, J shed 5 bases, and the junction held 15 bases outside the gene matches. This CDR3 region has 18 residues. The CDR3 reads CASSLTPGATGVIDTQYF. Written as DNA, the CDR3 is TGCGCCAGCAGCTTGACGCCCGGAGCGACAGGGGTTATAGATACGCAGTATTTT.

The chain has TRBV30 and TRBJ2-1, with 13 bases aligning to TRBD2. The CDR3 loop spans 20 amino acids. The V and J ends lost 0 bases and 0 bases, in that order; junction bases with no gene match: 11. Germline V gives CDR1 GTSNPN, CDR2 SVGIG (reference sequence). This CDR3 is CAWSVTRTSGGPSSYNEQFF. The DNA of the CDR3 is TGTGCCTGGAGTGTTACGCGGACTAGCGGGGGCCCGAGCTCCTACAATGAGCAGTTCTTC.

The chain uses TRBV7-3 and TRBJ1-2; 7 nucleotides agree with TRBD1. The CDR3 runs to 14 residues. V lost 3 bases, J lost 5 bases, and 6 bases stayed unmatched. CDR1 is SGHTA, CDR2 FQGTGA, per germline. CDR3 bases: TGTGCCAGCAGCTTGGAAGGGGGCCTATATGGCTACACCTTC. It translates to CASSLEGGLYGYTF.

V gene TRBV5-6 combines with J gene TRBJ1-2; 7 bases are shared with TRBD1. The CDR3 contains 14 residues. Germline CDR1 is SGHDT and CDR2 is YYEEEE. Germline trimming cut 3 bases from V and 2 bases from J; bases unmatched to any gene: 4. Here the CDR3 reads CASSWRTGNYGYTF. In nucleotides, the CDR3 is TGTGCCAGCAGCTGGAGGACAGGCAACTATGGCTACACCTTC.

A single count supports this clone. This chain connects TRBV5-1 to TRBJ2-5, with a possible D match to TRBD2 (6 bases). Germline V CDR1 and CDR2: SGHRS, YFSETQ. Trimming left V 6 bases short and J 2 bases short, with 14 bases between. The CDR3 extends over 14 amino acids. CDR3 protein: CASTLEGRQETQYF. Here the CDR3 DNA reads TGCGCCAGCACCCTGGAGGGACGACAAGAGACCCAGTACTTC.

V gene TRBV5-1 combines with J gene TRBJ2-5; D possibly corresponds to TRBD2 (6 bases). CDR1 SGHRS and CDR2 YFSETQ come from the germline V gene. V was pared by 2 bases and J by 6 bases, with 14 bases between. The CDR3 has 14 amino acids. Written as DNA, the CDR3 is TGCGCCAGCAGCTTAAGCGGACTACAAAAGACCCAGTACTTC. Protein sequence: CASSLSGLQKTQYF.